This T cell receptor (beta chain) comes out of a study of T-cell reconstitution after alpha-beta-depleted transplantation in children (dated by TCRdb to about 2016). As for the study more broadly: T-cell immune reconstitution after TCRalphabeta/CD19-depleted allogeneic hematopoietic cell transplantation in children was quantitatively tracked in the study by means of TCR repertoire profiling.

The germline V gene specifies SNHLY as CDR1 and FYNNEI as CDR2. V sheds 9 bases and J sheds 2 bases, leaving 13 bases between their ends. The CDR3 spans 14 residues, from the cysteine through the phenylalanine. The entry retains the CDR3 DNA only, 42 bases that are in frame from base 1. As for this clonotype: Its antigen is currently not known. One base away there is no much larger clone; base qualities are not given.

Interpreted using the paper, the treatment or condition label stands for: allogeneic hematopoietic cell transplantation with graft depleted of TCRalphabeta T cells and CD19 B cells. Transplant recipients were children who received TCRalphabeta/CD19-depleted allogeneic hematopoietic cell grafts. Library preparation was by PCR. The sequencer was an Illumina HiSeq 2500. TCR library preparation used molecular barcoding, with unique molecular identifiers applied to normalize quantification of the TCRbeta repertoire. The public reads were run again by TCRdb, first through fastp at Q25 and then through MiXCR, and only productive beta chains were kept. All rows with the same CDR3 protein become a single entry with the most common DNA and genes. Here the sample has approximately 80,000 distinct CDR3 sequences; roughly 13% occur a single time. The biggest ten clones account for around a quarter of the sample.

Summary of the overall study and its limitations: Apparently early alphabetaT-cell count recovery about two months after transplant reportedly relied on only several hundred rapidly expanded clones derived from non-depleted graft cells. In some patients, the high TCRbeta diversity seen at day 60 was put down to recipient T cells and intrathymic progenitors that had survived conditioning. Over subsequent months, a decline in hyperexpanded clone frequencies was noted, and after one year, T-cell counts and TCRbeta diversity were mostly ascribed to newly produced T cells.

The sequence derives from a male patient aged 2 to 9 who had a stem cell transplant for acute lymphoblastic leukemia, so the T cells may come from the graft donor. The chain links TRBV2 with TRBJ2-2, and the D gene may be TRBD1, 6 bases matching. Sequencing was performed on PBMCs, mostly from graft donor cells, taken 180 days after TCRalphabeta/CD19-depleted stem cell transplant. The CDR3 in this case is CARRQVLNTGELFF. The DNA reads as follows: TGTGCCAGGAGACAGGTCCTAAACACCGGGGAGCTGTTTTTT.